These 7 T cell receptor beta chains were sequenced from one sample in a study of technical replicates of blood from several donors. TCRdb's copy holds only in-frame clones and misses some; the assay was immunoSEQ multiplex PCR. The sample yields fewer than 100,000 clones, around 97% seen once. Sequences were obtained from T cells isolated from PBMCs. The source is a human donor in good health.

J is TRBJ1-4 and V is TRBV7-9; D uncertain. In germline, CDR1 is SEHNR, CDR2 FQNEAQ (reference sequence). The CDR3 is made up of 12 amino acids. The germline V and J ends were trimmed by 2 bases and 7 bases, with 5 bases remaining between them. Here the CDR3 reads CASSLSIEKLFF. The DNA of the CDR3 is TGTGCCAGCAGCTTATCCATTGAAAAACTGTTTTTT.

The chain couples TRBV19 to TRBJ2-7; tentatively, D is TRBD2 (5 bases). V lost 3 bases, J lost 1 base, and 13 bases lay in between. Germline V gene lookup returns CDR1 LNHDA and CDR2 SQIVND (reference sequence). This CDR3 spans 15 amino acids. The CDR3 here is CASSISPGLSYEQYF. CDR3 coding DNA: TGTGCCAGTAGTATCTCCCCCGGACTTTCCTACGAGCAGTACTTC. The variable domain in full, completed from reference TRBV19 and TRBJ2-7, reads DGGITQSPKYLFRKEGQNVTLSCEQNLNHDAMYWYRQDPGQGLRLIYYSQIVNDFQKGDIAEGYSVSREKKESFPLTVTSAQKNPTAFYLCASSISPGLSYEQYFGPGTRLTVT.

The genes are TRBV21-1 and TRBJ2-1; the listed D gene, TRBD2, was not tested against the DNA. TRBV21-1 is a known pseudogene. CDR3 size: 17 residues. CDR3 region: CASSSATSGRAYNEQFF. The CDR3 coding sequence is TGTGCCAGCAGCTCAGCCACTAGCGGGAGGGCCTACAATGAGCAGTTCTTC.

The V gene is TRBV6-5, the J gene TRBJ2-1; 9 nucleotides align to TRBD2. Germline values: CDR1 MNHEY, CDR2 SVGAGI. The CDR3 runs 14 residues. V was pared by 6 bases and J by 6 bases, with 6 bases of the junction left unmatched. In DNA, the CDR3 is TGTGCCAGCAGCTTCCTAGCGGGAACCAATGAGCAGTTCTTC. Amino acid sequence: CASSFLAGTNEQFF.

The V call is TRBV28, the J call TRBJ2-7, with D possibly being TRBD2 (5 bases). V shed 6 bases and J shed 1 base, with 10 bases lying between them. This CDR3 contains 13 residues. Germline V gene lookup returns CDR1 MDHEN and CDR2 SYDVKM. The CDR3 DNA is TGTGCCAGCAGAGACGGGATTTCCTACGAGCAGTACTTC. As protein: CASRDGISYEQYF.

The chain joins TRBV7-9 to TRBJ1-2; D is possibly TRBD1 (5 bases). The V and J ends lost 2 bases and 6 bases respectively, with 7 bases between them. The germline CDR1 and CDR2 sequences are SEHNR and FQNEAQ (reference sequence). The CDR3 length is 12 residues. In nucleotides, the CDR3 is TGTGCCAGCAGCTTACAGGGTAATGGCTACACCTTC. The encoded protein is CASSLQGNGYTF.

This rearrangement joins TRBV5-4 to TRBJ2-7; TRBD2 aligns across 9 bases. The V gene's germline CDR1 is SGHNT and CDR2 YYREEE (reference sequence). V was clipped by 0 bases and J by 3 bases; unmatched bases: 7. The length of the CDR3 is 16 residues. CDR3 region: CASSLASGLANYEQYF. The DNA of the CDR3 is TGTGCCAGCAGCTTGGCCTCTGGACTAGCGAACTACGAGCAGTACTTC.